This TCR beta chain derives from a study of OX40 agonist ivuxolimab in advanced cancers. Overall study context: From about 20 to 80 years was the age range, with a mean of roughly 64 years, and roughly 80% were male. Eligibility admitted prior anti-PD-1, anti-PD-L1 or anti-CTLA-4 therapy; roughly 37% had some. Study-wide points: Researchers did not establish what antigens the expanded peripheral T cells target. Some nonresponders additionally presented with little normalized T-cell clonal expansion.

Repertoires were generated with immunoSEQ multiplex PCR, while TCRdb's copy carries only in-frame clones and drops some. The sample yields 65,000 to 90,000 clones, roughly 90% seen once. Germline V gene sequence: CDR1 SGDLS, CDR2 YYNGEE. The CDR3 is made up of 13 amino acids. Trimming pared 0 bases from V and 1 base from J, leaving 4 bases between. For this clone: The antigen is not known.

Sequencing was performed on CD4+ or CD8+ T cells sorted from blood, taken in a trial of the OX40 agonist ivuxolimab. The clonotype was recovered from an adult with an advanced solid tumor such as melanoma, head and neck, liver or kidney cancer. The chain links TRBV9 to TRBJ1-1; D is uncertain. CDR3 DNA sequence: TGTGCCAGCAGCGTAGAGCGGAACACTGAAGCTTTCTTT. Protein: CASSVERNTEAFF.